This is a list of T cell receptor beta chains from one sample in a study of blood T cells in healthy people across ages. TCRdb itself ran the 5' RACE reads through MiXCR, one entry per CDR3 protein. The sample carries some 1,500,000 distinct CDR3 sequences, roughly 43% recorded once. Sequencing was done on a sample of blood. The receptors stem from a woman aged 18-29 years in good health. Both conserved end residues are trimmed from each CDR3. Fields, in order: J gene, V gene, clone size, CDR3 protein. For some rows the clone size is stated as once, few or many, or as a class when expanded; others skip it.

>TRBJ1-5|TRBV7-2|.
ASAPAMGKGPQH
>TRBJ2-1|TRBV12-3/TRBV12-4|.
ASRYGHEQF
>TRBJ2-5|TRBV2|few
ASRAGHQETQY
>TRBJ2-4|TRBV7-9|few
ASSPRQGGVKNIQY
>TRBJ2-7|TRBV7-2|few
ASSLNMGRRYEQY
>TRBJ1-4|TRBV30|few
AWDSVDNEKLF
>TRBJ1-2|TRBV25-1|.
ASKRWGYGYT
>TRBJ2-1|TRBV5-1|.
ASSYRRDNEQF
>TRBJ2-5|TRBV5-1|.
ASSFRGQGTGETQY
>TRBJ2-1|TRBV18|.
ASSPTLGHEQF
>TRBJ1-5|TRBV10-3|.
AIARDGNQPQH
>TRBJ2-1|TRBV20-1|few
SAKGQRGIYNEQF
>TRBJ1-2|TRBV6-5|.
ATLTRGPYGYT
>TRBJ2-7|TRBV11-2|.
ASSFGTVLSYEQY
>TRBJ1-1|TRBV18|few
ASSSGRVAEAF
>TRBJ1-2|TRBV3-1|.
ASSPARTAQSST
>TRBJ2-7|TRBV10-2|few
ASSENRVNEQY
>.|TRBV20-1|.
SALGQASGEQY
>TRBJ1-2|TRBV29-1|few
SVHRTNYGYT
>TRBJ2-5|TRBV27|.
ASKDLSVETQY
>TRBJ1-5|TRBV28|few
ASGTAFQPQH
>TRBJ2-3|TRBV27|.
ASSGTSQDTQY
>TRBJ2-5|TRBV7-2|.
ASSLTSSETQY
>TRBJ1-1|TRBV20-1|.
SARRLQGAEAF
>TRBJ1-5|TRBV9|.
ASSADGQRNQPQH
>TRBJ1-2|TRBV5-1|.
ASSPETGAYGYT
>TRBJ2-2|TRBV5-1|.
ASSLGGVYTGELF
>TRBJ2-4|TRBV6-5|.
ASSYSRGGQEIAKNIQY
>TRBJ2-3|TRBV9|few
ASSAYRDLLTDTQY
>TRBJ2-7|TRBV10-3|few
AIGTSAFYEQY
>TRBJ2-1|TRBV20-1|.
SARVVGARSYNEQF
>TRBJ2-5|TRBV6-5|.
ASSYDSYYNEQY
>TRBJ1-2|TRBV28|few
ASTEVDRVGSGYT
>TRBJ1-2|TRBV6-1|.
ASSDLTPNYGYT
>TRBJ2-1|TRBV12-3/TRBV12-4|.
ASRRVNNEQF
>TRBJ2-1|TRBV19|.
ASSSDFYNEQF
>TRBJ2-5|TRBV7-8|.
ASSITTGATQETQY
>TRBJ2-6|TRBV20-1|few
SATPPSGANVLT
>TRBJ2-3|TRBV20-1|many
SADSGQRTDTQY
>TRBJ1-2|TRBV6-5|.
ASSHRRNRAGYGYT
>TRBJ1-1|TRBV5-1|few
ASSLAHGGTEAF
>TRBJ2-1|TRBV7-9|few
ASSLVQGEYNEQF
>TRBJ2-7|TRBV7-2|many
ASSLRVSSGSPYEQY
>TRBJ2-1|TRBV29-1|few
SVESVGGGYNEQF
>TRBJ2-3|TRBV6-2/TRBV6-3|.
ASSYRGSGGVTDTQY
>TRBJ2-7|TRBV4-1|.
ASSQGQVEDEQY
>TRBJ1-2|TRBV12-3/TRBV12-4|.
ASSHRGQRTYGYT
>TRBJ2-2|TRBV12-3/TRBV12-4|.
ASRSSGTGATGELF
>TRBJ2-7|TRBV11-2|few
ASSNLRTGASYEQY
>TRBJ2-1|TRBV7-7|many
ASSLGTTSSYNEQF
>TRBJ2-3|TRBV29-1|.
SLRSSVSGTDTQY
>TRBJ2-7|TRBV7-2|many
ASRTGTSGYEQY